This T cell receptor beta chain comes out of a study of patients and donors after allogeneic stem cell transplantation. CDR3 length: 15 residues. With 2 bases clipped from V and 6 bases from J, the junction kept 9 bases outside the gene matches. CDR1 is KGHSH, CDR2 LQKENI, per germline. MiXCR was run by TCRdb on the RT-PCR reads, yielding one entry per CDR3 protein. The sample contains almost 90,000 distinct CDR3 sequences, approximately 5.2% of which appear only once. This clonotype has ten or more counts. The clonotype originates from a human donor who was either an allogeneic HSCT recipient or a stem cell or donor lymphocyte infusion donor (not recorded which). It is not recorded whose cells these are; they may come from a transplant donor. The specimen sequenced was blood, either unsorted or a sorted T cell fraction (not recorded which). V and J are TRBV18 and TRBJ1-2; 7 nucleotides line up with TRBD1. This chain's CDR3 is CASSPATTGTDGYTF. The CDR3 DNA reads TGTGCCAGCTCACCAGCAACGACAGGGACGGATGGCTACACCTTC.